Here is one T cell receptor (beta chain) with its context. What it binds is unknown. This entry belongs to a study of CD8+CD57+ T cells in acquired aplastic anemia. Genomic DNA, the template, was used for profiling of the TCR beta VDJ and CDR3. TCRdb redid the calling of the reads with MiXCR, one entry per CDR3 protein. The table has roughly 61,000 distinct CDR3 sequences, less than 65% seen once. Study outcomes and limitations: Almost 30 shared CD8+ CDR3s appeared highly expressed within patients' immunodominant clones.

CDR3 size: 16 residues. Trimming at V came to 1 base and at J to 5 bases, leaving 9 bases not matched to a gene. The germline CDR1 and CDR2 sequences are SSHAT and FNYEAQ (reference sequence). The V gene is TRBV7-7, the J gene TRBJ2-5; 8 bases are shared with TRBD2. The TCR comes from a human donor in good health, serving as a control. Sequenced material: sorted CD4+, CD8+, or CD8+CD57+ T cells (not recorded which) from PBMCs. CDR3 protein: CASSLDGRGGEETQYF. CDR3 DNA sequence: TGTGCCAGCAGCTTAGACGGACGGGGGGGAGAGGAGACCCAGTACTTC.